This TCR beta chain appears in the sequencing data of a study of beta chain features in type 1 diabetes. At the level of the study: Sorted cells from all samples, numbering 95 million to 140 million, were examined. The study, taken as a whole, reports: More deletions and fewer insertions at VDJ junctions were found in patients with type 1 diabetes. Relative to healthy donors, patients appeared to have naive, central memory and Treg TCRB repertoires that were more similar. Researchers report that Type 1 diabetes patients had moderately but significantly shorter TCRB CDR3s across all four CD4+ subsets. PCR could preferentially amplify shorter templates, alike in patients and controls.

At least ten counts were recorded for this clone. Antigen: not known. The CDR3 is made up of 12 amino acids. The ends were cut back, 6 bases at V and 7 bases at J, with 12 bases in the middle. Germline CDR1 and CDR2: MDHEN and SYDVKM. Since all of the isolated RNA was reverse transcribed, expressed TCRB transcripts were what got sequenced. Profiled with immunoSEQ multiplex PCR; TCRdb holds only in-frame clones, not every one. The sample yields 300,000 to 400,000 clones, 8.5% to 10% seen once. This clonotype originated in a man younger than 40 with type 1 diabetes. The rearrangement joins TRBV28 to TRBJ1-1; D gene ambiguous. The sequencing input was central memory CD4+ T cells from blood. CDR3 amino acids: CASSPGRVEAFF. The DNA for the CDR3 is TGTGCCAGCAGCCCTGGGCGTGTTGAAGCTTTCTTT.